This T cell receptor beta chain was captured in a study of CD8+CD57+ T cells in acquired aplastic anemia. At least ten counts were recorded for this clonotype. The CDR3 is made up of 17 amino acids. CDR1 and CDR2 from the germline V gene are SGHTA and FQGNSA. Trimming removed 3 bases from V and 6 bases from J; junction bases left unmatched: 12. It was genomic DNA that served as the template for profiling TCR beta VDJ and CDR3. TCRdb analysed the reads with MiXCR anew, one entry per CDR3 protein. Here the sample spans approximately 270,000 distinct CDR3 sequences, approximately 57% being singletons. The sequenced sample consisted of sorted CD4+, CD8+, or CD8+CD57+ T cells (not recorded which) from PBMCs. The chain recombines TRBV7-2 with TRBJ2-1; 9 bases are a match to TRBD2. This receptor was identified in a human donor with severe aplastic anemia or a healthy control (not recorded which). The CDR3 spells CASSFLTSGVSGNEQFF. Here the CDR3 DNA reads TGTGCCAGCAGCTTTTTGACTAGCGGAGTTTCGGGCAATGAGCAGTTCTTC.